The 11 T cell receptor beta chains below come from one sample, sequenced in a study of T-cell memory formation after mild COVID-19 (dated by TCRdb to the early 2020s). Library creation used 5' RACE. Sequencing instrument: Illumina NovaSeq 6000. TCRdb passed the public sequencing reads through fastp at Q25 and MiXCR, retaining productive beta sequences. One record per CDR3 amino acid sequence lists the most common genes and DNA. This sample comprises approximately 500,000 distinct CDR3 sequences, around 25% of them detected only once. The ten largest clonotypes hold around 13% of the sample. The sequenced sample consisted of PBMCs or a T cell subset sorted from them (not recorded which). These receptors were obtained from an adult woman who had mild COVID-19 (a few samples of this study predate the infection). The sample titles of this study are shuffled in the database, so cell type and time point are left out; the donor was told from shared clones.

This clonotype was seen a few times. This sequence joins TRBV7-2 and TRBJ2-7, with D possibly called TRBD1 or TRBD2 (5 bases each). CDR1 and CDR2 from the germline V gene are SGHTA and FQGNSA. With 5 bases removed from V and 2 bases from J, the gap between germline ends came to 16 bases. This CDR3 spans 15 amino acids. The CDR3 reads CASSNGAGAPYEQYF. Written as DNA, the CDR3 is TGTGCCAGCAGCAACGGGGCCGGGGCCCCCTACGAGCAGTACTTC.

The chain joins TRBV4-1 to TRBJ1-2; TRBD1 aligns across 8 bases. Trimming cost V 1 base and J 8 bases; bases outside gene matches: 15. The CDR3 covers 17 residues. The germline V gene has CDR1 MGHRA and CDR2 YSYEKL. The CDR3 DNA reads as TGCGCCAGCAGCCAAGGAATTGCTGGGACAGGTGGTAGGGGCTACACCTTC. It yields the protein CASSQGIAGTGGRGYTF.

This clonotype was detected only a few times. The gene calls are TRBV12-3 or TRBV12-4 and TRBJ2-3; the D is unclear. The ends were cut back, 8 bases at V and 1 base at J, with 13 bases in the middle. There are 14 residues in the CDR3. CDR3 nucleotides: TGTGCCAGCGGGAAAATTCTGGGCACAGATACGCAGTATTTT. It is translated as CASGKILGTDTQYF.

The chain recombines TRBV27 with TRBJ2-7; TRBD1 matches at 8 bases. The V gene end was trimmed by 6 bases and the J gene end by 2 bases; junction bases not matched to a gene: 12. The length of the CDR3 is 16 residues. The germline V gene has CDR1 MNHEY and CDR2 SMNVEV (reference sequence). DNA for the CDR3: TGTGCCAGCAGGATGTACCCAGGACAGGGACCCTACGAGCAGTACTTC. This sequence encodes CASRMYPGQGPYEQYF.

V gene TRBV24-1 combines with J gene TRBJ2-1; weak D call: TRBD1 (6 bases). This CDR3 is 16 amino acids long. Germline-derived CDR1 and CDR2 are KGHDR and SFDVKD. The V and J ends lost 4 bases and 5 bases respectively, with 17 bases between them. CDR3 coding DNA: TGTGCCACCAGTGACCGACCGACAGGAATAAACAATGAGCAGTTCTTC. Amino acids: CATSDRPTGINNEQFF.

The chain employs TRBV9 and TRBJ2-3, with a weak D call TRBD1 (6 bases). The germline CDR1 and CDR2 sequences are SGDLS and YYNGEE. V was trimmed by 3 bases and J by 0 bases, leaving 17 bases between them. The CDR3 extends over 17 amino acids. CDR3 sequence: CASSAGQRSPSTDTQYF. The CDR3 DNA sequence: TGTGCCAGCAGCGCCGGACAGCGCAGCCCTAGCACAGATACGCAGTATTTT. The variable domain in full, with the rest retrieved from reference TRBV9 and TRBJ2-3, is DSGVTQTPKHLITATGQRVTLRCSPRSGDLSVYWYQQSLDQGLQFLIQYYNGEERAKGNILERFSAQQFPDLHSELNLSSLELGDSALYFCASSAGQRSPSTDTQYFGPGTRLTVL.

This clonotype was seen a handful of times. The chain links TRBV5-1 to TRBJ1-1, with TRBD1 identical over 7 bases. The CDR3 extends over 16 amino acids. Germline-derived CDR1 and CDR2 are SGHRS and YFSETQ. Trimming took 4 bases from V and 1 from J; bases not matched to a gene: 10. This CDR3 is CASSTGDRSGNTEAFF. The CDR3 bases are TGCGCCAGCAGCACTGGGGACAGAAGCGGGAACACTGAAGCTTTCTTT.

The chain carries TRBV7-6 and TRBJ2-1; D possibly matches TRBD1 or TRBD2 (6 bases each). The CDR3 spans 13 residues. Trimming stripped 5 bases from V and 10 bases from J, with 15 bases between. CDR1 is SGHVS and CDR2 is FNYEAQ in the germline V gene. This CDR3 is CASSPFGGQEQFF. DNA for the CDR3: TGTGCCAGCAGCCCTTTTGGGGGGCAGGAGCAGTTCTTC.

In this sample, this clonotype turned up a few times. The gene calls are TRBV7-9 and TRBJ1-1; no reliable D call. The V and J ends lost 3 bases and 5 bases respectively, with 4 bases between them. Looked up from germline, CDR1 is SEHNR and CDR2 is FQNEAQ (reference sequence). CDR3 length: 11 amino acids. CDR3 loop: CASSLATEAFF. CDR3 in DNA: TGTGCCAGCAGCTTGGCGACTGAAGCTTTCTTT.

V gene TRBV18 combines with J gene TRBJ2-7; D may be TRBD1 (6 bases). Per germline, CDR1 KGHSH and CDR2 LQKENI. The CDR3 runs to 16 residues. The V gene lost 2 bases and the J gene lost 2 bases, with 16 bases spanning the gap. CDR3 loop: CASSPAGTSGAYEQYF. The CDR3 DNA reads TGTGCCAGCTCACCAGCCGGGACGTCAGGGGCCTACGAGCAGTACTTC.

The CDR3 is CASSLYSPSTDTQYF. The CDR3 region has the DNA TGCGCCAGCAGCTTGTACAGCCCTAGCACAGATACGCAGTATTTT. This rearrangement joins TRBV5-1 to TRBJ2-3; no definite D call. Trimming cost V 1 base and J 0 bases, with 9 bases left between them. The CDR3 totals 15 residues. Per the germline V gene, CDR1 is SGHRS and CDR2 is YFSETQ.